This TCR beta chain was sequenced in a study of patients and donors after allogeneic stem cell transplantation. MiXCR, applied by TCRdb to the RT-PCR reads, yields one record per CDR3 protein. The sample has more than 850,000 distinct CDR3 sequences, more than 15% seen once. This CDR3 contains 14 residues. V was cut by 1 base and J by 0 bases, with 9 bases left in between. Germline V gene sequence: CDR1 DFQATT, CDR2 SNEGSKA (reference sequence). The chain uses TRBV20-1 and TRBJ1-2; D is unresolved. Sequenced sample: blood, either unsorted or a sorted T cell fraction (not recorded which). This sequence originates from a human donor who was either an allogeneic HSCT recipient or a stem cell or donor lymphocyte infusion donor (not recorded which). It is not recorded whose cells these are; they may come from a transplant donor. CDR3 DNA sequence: TGCAGTGCTAGAGTTCGAACGGCTAACTATGGCTACACCTTC. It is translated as CSARVRTANYGYTF.